The 6 T cell receptor beta chains below all came from one sample that was sequenced in a study of monozygotic twins with inflammatory bowel disease. One entry per CDR3 protein, without DNA, is what TCRdb gives after re-calling the 5' RACE reads. This sample's clone table lists hundreds of thousands of distinct CDR3 sequences. Sequencing was carried out using blood. The receptors were sampled from a human donor with ulcerative colitis or Crohn's disease, or a healthy co-twin of an affected twin (not recorded which).

The chain has TRBV5-1 and TRBJ2-1. The CDR3 covers 15 residues. Germline V CDR1 and CDR2: SGHRS, YFSETQ. This CDR3 is CASRADGDSYNEQFF.

The V and J genes are TRBV6-1 and TRBJ2-2; without DNA, the TCRdb call of TRBD2 cannot be checked. This CDR3 is 16 amino acids long. Germline values: CDR1 MNHNS, CDR2 SASEGT. Here the CDR3 reads CASRPLAGVNTGELFF.

V and J are TRBV5-6 and TRBJ2-2; TCRdb picks TRBD1, but there is no DNA to check that call. Germline CDR1 reads SGHDT; CDR2 reads YYEEEE. The CDR3 loop spans 16 amino acids. CDR3 loop: CASSFLSGGNTGELFF.

CDR3 protein: CASSSGMGQGVAGYTF. The chain links TRBV7-9 to TRBJ1-2; TCRdb's D gene call, TRBD1, goes unchecked for lack of DNA. In germline, CDR1 is SEHNR, CDR2 FQNEAQ (reference sequence). This CDR3 is built from 16 residues.

This CDR3 is CASKSAGVNTGELFF. V and J are TRBV2 and TRBJ2-2; TCRdb returns TRBD2, unconfirmable since there is no DNA. Germline V lookup: CDR1 SNHLY, CDR2 FYNNEI. This CDR3 contains 15 residues. The full variable domain, with the rest looked up from reference TRBV2 and TRBJ2-2, is EPEVTQTPSHQVTQMGQEVILRCVPISNHLYFYWYRQILGQKVEFLVSFYNNEISEKSEIFDDQFSVERPDGSNFTLKIRSTKLEDSAMYFCASKSAGVNTGELFFGEGSRLTVL.

The chain's CDR3 is CASSPGDREGANEKLFF. The V and J genes are TRBV5-1 and TRBJ1-4; TCRdb's D gene call, TRBD1, goes unchecked for lack of DNA. The CDR3 runs 17 residues. Per germline, CDR1 SGHRS and CDR2 YFSETQ. The full variable domain, completed using reference TRBV5-1 and TRBJ1-4, is KAGVTQTPRYLIKTRGQQVTLSCSPISGHRSVSWYQQTPGQGLQFLFEYFSETQRNKGNFPGRFSGRQFSNSRSEMNVSTLELGDSALYLCASSPGDREGANEKLFFGSGTQLSVL.